This T cell receptor (beta chain) was documented in a study of pediatric ulcerative colitis. About the study: Disease was pancolitis in several and left-sided in two, histology-confirmed.

Profiling relied on immunoSEQ multiplex PCR, and the TCRdb table lists in-frame clones only, not all of them. The data contain 55,000 to 75,000 clones, roughly nine tenths of them singletons. The diagnostic colonoscopy in ulcerative colitis patients preceded any immunosuppressive treatment. This clone was detected only once. V lost 1 base to trimming and J lost 1 base, with 8 bases between them. This CDR3 has 14 amino acids. Germline CDR1 reads LNHNV; CDR2 reads YYDKDF (reference sequence). The sample consisted of blood. This TCR came from a boy younger than 18 with severe ulcerative colitis. The V call is TRBV15, the J call TRBJ2-7, with D possibly TRBD1 on 6 matching bases. CDR3 in amino acids: CATSRGQVSYEQYF. The CDR3 DNA reads TGTGCCACCAGCAGAGGACAGGTATCCTACGAGCAGTACTTC.